These 21 T cell receptor beta chains came from one sample sequenced in a study of beta chain features in type 1 diabetes. Expressed TCRB transcripts got sequenced, as all isolated RNA was reverse transcribed. Sequenced by immunoSEQ multiplex PCR; TCRdb stores in-frame clones only, minus some. In the table there are roughly 380,000 clones, less than 20% of which are singletons. The sample consisted of naive CD4+ T cells from blood. The receptors originated from a woman between 18 and 29 years old in good health.

This clone was detected a few times. The rearrangement joins TRBV30 to TRBJ2-7; D may be TRBD2 (6 bases). CDR1 and CDR2 (germline): GTSNPN, SVGIG (reference sequence). The V end lost 4 bases, the J end lost 5 bases, and 12 bases lay between the germline ends. This CDR3 is 12 amino acids long. DNA for the CDR3: TGTGCCTGGACGGCGGGACTCGACGAGCAGTACTTC. Protein product: CAWTAGLDEQYF.

The chain links TRBV7-9 to TRBJ1-2; D remains ambiguous. V was clipped by 1 base and J by 8 bases, with 11 bases between them. Germline lookup yields CDR1 SEHNR and CDR2 FQNEAQ (reference sequence). The CDR3 totals 13 residues. The CDR3 loop reads CASSLESRRGYTF. CDR3 coding DNA: TGTGCCAGCAGCTTAGAGTCCCGGCGGGGCTACACCTTC.

This clone was seen more than once but under ten times. The chain has TRBV7-8 and TRBJ2-5, with 8 bases lining up with TRBD2. This CDR3 contains 18 residues. J was trimmed by 1 base and V by 6 bases; bases with no gene match: 16. Germline values: CDR1 SGHVS, CDR2 FQNEAQ. The CDR3 DNA reads as TGTGCCAGCAGGGCCGGGAGGGGAGGGACGAGGGCCCAAGAGACCCAGTACTTC. It yields the protein CASRAGRGGTRAQETQYF.

The gene calls are TRBV6-1 and TRBJ2-7; 10 bases are a match to TRBD2. The CDR3 length is 15 residues. Trimming cost V 5 bases and J 0 bases; bases outside gene matches: 4. Germline V CDR1 and CDR2: MNHNS, SASEGT. In nucleotides, the CDR3 is TGTGCCAGCAGTCGTAGCGGGGGGAGCTCCTACGAGCAGTACTTC. Protein product: CASSRSGGSSYEQYF.

The genes are TRBV14 and TRBJ1-2, with D unresolved. The germline V and J ends were trimmed by 1 base and 4 bases, with 7 bases remaining between them. CDR1 is SGHDN and CDR2 is FVKESK in the germline V gene. The CDR3 consists of 13 residues. The CDR3 region has the DNA TGTGCCAGCAGCCAAGGACGGAGCTATGGCTACACCTTC. Protein product: CASSQGRSYGYTF.

The J gene is TRBJ2-7, the V gene TRBV5-1; 11 positions agree with TRBD1. This CDR3 spans 15 amino acids. The V and J ends lost 3 bases and 3 bases, in that order; junction bases with no gene match: 5. Germline V gene sequence: CDR1 SGHRS, CDR2 YFSETQ. The CDR3 loop reads CASSSPGQGGYEQYF. CDR3 coding DNA: TGCGCCAGCAGCTCCCCGGGACAGGGGGGCTACGAGCAGTACTTC.

The V call is TRBV30, the J call TRBJ2-1; TRBD2 agrees at 16 bases. This CDR3 has 15 residues. Losses at the gene ends were 4 bases for V and 9 bases for J; bases not matched to a gene: 6. Germline CDR1 and CDR2: GTSNPN and SVGIG (reference sequence). CDR3 amino acids: CAWTGTSGRAGEQFF. The CDR3 nucleotides are TGTGCCTGGACCGGGACTAGCGGGAGGGCCGGTGAGCAGTTCTTC.

The chain links TRBV2 to TRBJ2-1, with a tentative D call TRBD1 (5 bases). Germline values: CDR1 SNHLY, CDR2 FYNNEI. The CDR3 sequence is 13 residues long. V lost 5 bases and J 4 bases, leaving 9 bases between the germline ends. CDR3 in DNA: TGTGCCAGCAGTCCTCAGGGTTACAATGAGCAGTTCTTC. It specifies CASSPQGYNEQFF.

This clone was counted a few times. The chain has TRBV4-2 and TRBJ2-3; no clear D. Trimming took 0 bases from V and 5 from J, leaving 6 bases between them. This CDR3 comprises 13 residues. CDR1 and CDR2 from the germline V gene are LGHNA and YNFKEQ. DNA for the CDR3: TGTGCCAGCAGCCAAGAGTCCGGAGATACGCAGTATTTT. Amino acids: CASSQESGDTQYF.

This clone was detected a few times. This chain links TRBV9 with TRBJ2-1; TRBD2 matches at 11 bases. From germline, CDR1 is SGDLS and CDR2 YYNGEE. V lost 0 bases to trimming and J lost 4 bases; unmatched junction nucleotides: 9. The CDR3 length is 18 residues. The CDR3 is CASSVGLAGRRGYNEQFF. Here the CDR3 DNA reads TGTGCCAGCAGCGTAGGACTAGCGGGAAGGCGAGGTTACAATGAGCAGTTCTTC.

The V gene is TRBV30, the J gene TRBJ2-7, with D tentatively TRBD2 (7 bases). Germline V gene data show CDR1 as GTSNPN and CDR2 as SVGIG (reference sequence). The CDR3 loop spans 14 amino acids. The V gene lost 5 bases and the J gene lost 4 bases, with 18 bases spanning the gap. CDR3 sequence: CAWGTGGARYEQYF. Here the CDR3 DNA reads TGTGCCTGGGGGACGGGGGGCGCGAGGTACGAGCAGTACTTC.

The chain links TRBV11-2 to TRBJ2-3; D is uncertain. The CDR3 runs 11 residues. V lost 7 bases and J 5 bases, leaving 7 bases between the germline ends. Germline CDR1 SGHAT, CDR2 FQNNGV. In nucleotides, the CDR3 is TGTGCCAGCACCCAACTAGATACGCAGTATTTT. As protein: CASTQLDTQYF.

This clone was seen a handful of times. Other DNA sequences in this sample translate to the same CDR3. The CDR3 DNA follows: TGCGCCAGCAGCTTAACTAGCGGGGTCACAGATACGCAGTATTTT. This encodes CASSLTSGVTDTQYF. This chain links TRBV5-1 with TRBJ2-3, with TRBD2 matching 10 bases. The CDR3 contains 15 residues. Unmatched junction bases numbered 2, after V lost 2 bases and J lost 2 bases. The germline CDR1 and CDR2 sequences are SGHRS and YFSETQ.

About this clone itself: Other DNA sequences of this sample code for an identical CDR3. V gene TRBV7-3 combines with J gene TRBJ2-5; perhaps TRBD2 as D (5 bases). The CDR3 loop spans 13 amino acids. Germline V gene lookup returns CDR1 SGHTA and CDR2 FQGTGA. The V end was cut by 2 bases, the J end by 3 bases, with 7 bases between. The CDR3 coding sequence is TGTGCCAGCAGCTTATCGAGGGAAGAGACCCAGTACTTC. Translation: CASSLSREETQYF.

This clone was detected only a few times. V gene TRBV7-9 combines with J gene TRBJ2-3, with 9 bases identical to TRBD1. The CDR3 has 15 residues. The ends lost 11 bases at V and 5 bases at J; junction bases unmatched: 14. Germline V gives CDR1 SEHNR, CDR2 FQNEAQ (reference sequence). CDR3 sequence: CAFSPRTGVVDTQYF. CDR3 bases: TGTGCCTTTTCCCCCCGGACAGGGGTAGTAGATACGCAGTATTTT.

The chain employs TRBV19 and TRBJ1-6; D may be TRBD1 (5 bases). Trimming took 6 bases from V and 10 from J, leaving 13 bases between them. The CDR3 is 13 amino acids. Germline loops: CDR1 LNHDA, CDR2 SQIVND (reference sequence). The CDR3 DNA is TGTGCCAGTAGGGCAGGGCCGGAGTCACCCCTCCACTTT. Residues: CASRAGPESPLHF.

The chain combines TRBV29-1 with TRBJ2-1, with 8 bases aligning to TRBD2. Germline V gene sequence: CDR1 SQVTM, CDR2 ANQGSEA. CDR3 length: 14 residues. V shed 3 bases, J shed 9 bases, and the junction held 10 bases outside the gene matches. Here the CDR3 DNA reads TGCAGCGTTGACCGAGCGGGAGTATTCACTGAGCAGTTCTTC. Protein: CSVDRAGVFTEQFF.

This clone was counted only a few times. V usage is TRBV5-1 and J usage is TRBJ2-5, with D maybe TRBD2 (5 bases). Germline V gene data show CDR1 as SGHRS and CDR2 as YFSETQ. The CDR3 consists of 12 residues. Trimming pared 7 bases from V and 5 bases from J, leaving 12 bases between. The CDR3 spells CASATDWETQYF. CDR3 coding DNA: TGCGCCAGCGCCACGGACTGGGAGACCCAGTACTTC.

This chain connects TRBV16 to TRBJ2-7; D is perhaps TRBD1 (5 bases). V lost 4 bases to trimming and J lost 5 bases, with 12 bases between them. This CDR3 is built from 13 residues. CDR1 is KGHSY, CDR2 FQNENV, per germline. DNA for the CDR3: TGTGCCAGCAGCCTCATACTCAGGGACGAGCAGTACTTC. Residues: CASSLILRDEQYF.

In this sample, this clone turned up a few times. V and J are TRBV30 and TRBJ1-1; 9 positions agree with TRBD1. The ends lost 2 bases at V and 5 bases at J; junction bases unmatched: 6. Germline CDR1 is GTSNPN and CDR2 is SVGIG (reference sequence). The CDR3 runs 14 residues. The CDR3 loop reads CAWSITGGSTEAFF. DNA for the CDR3: TGTGCCTGGAGTATAACAGGGGGCTCAACTGAAGCTTTCTTT. The full variable domain, with the rest looked up from reference TRBV30 and TRBJ1-1, is SQTIHQWPATLVQPVGSPLSLECTVEGTSNPNLYWYRQAAGRGLQLLFYSVGIGQISSEVPQNLSASRPQDRQFILSSKKLLLSDSGFYLCAWSITGGSTEAFFGQGTRLTVV.

The rearrangement links TRBV6-1 to TRBJ2-3, with 7 bases that match TRBD1. Looked up from germline, CDR1 is MNHNS and CDR2 is SASEGT. The CDR3 spans 17 residues. V was pared by 2 bases and J by 8 bases, with 16 bases of the junction left unmatched. CDR3 in amino acids: CASSENVAGTATRTQYF. The CDR3 DNA follows: TGTGCCAGCAGTGAAAACGTAGCCGGGACAGCAACACGTACGCAGTATTTT.